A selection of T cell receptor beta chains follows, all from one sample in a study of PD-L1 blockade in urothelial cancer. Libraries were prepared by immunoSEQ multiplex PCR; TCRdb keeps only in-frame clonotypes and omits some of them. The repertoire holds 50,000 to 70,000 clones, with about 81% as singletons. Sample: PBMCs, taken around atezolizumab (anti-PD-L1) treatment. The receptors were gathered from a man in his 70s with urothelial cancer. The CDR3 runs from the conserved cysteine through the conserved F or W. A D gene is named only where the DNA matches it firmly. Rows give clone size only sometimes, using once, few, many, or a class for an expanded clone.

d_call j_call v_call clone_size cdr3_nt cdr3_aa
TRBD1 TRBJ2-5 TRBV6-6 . TGTGCCAGCAGCAGGGACAGGGTAGTCCAAGAGACCCAGTACTTC CASSRDRVVQETQYF
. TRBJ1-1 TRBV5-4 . TGTGCCAGCAGCTTGGGGTCAGTGGTGAACACTGAAGCTTTCTTT CASSLGSVVNTEAFF
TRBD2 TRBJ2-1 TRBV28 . TGTGCCAGCAGTACCCAAGTGACTAGCGGATACAATGAGCAGTTCTTC CASSTQVTSGYNEQFF
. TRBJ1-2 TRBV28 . TGTGCCAGCAGGTACAGGGCTTCCTATGGCTACACCTTC CASRYRASYGYTF
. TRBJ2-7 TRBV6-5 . TGTGCCAGCAGTTACTCGACAGATCCATCCTACGAGCAGTACTTC CASSYSTDPSYEQYF
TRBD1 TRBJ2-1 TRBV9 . TGTGCCAGCAGCGTATCGGGACAGGGTAATGAGCAGTTCTTC CASSVSGQGNEQFF
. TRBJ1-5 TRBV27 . TGTGCCAGCACCCCATGCAATCAGCCCCAGCATTTT CASTPCNQPQHF
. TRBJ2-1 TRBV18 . TGTGCCAGCTCACCACCGCCAGGTGGCAATGAGCAGTTCTTC CASSPPPGGNEQFF
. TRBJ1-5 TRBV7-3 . TGTGCCAGCAGCCCGGCGGGGGGAAGTCAGCCCCAGCATTTT CASSPAGGSQPQHF
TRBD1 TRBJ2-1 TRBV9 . TGTGCCAGCAGCGTAAACCCCCTCCCCAGACAGGGCTCGGGAAGGAATGAGCAGTTCTTC CASSVNPLPRQGSGRNEQFF
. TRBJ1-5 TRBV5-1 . TGCGCCAGCAGCTTGGATGCACAGATCAATCAGCCCCAGCATTTT CASSLDAQINQPQHF
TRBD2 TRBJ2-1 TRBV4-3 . TGCGCCAGCAGCCAAGATTTACCTAGCGGGACCGAGCAGTTCTTC CASSQDLPSGTEQFF
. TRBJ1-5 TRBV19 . TGTGCCAGTAGTATAGCGGGTAGCAATCAGCCCCAGCATTTT CASSIAGSNQPQHF
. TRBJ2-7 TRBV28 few TGTGCCAGCAGGATAGGGGGGGAGGCCTACGAGCAGTACTTC CASRIGGEAYEQYF
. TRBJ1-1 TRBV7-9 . TGTGCCAGCAGCTATACAGTGAACACTGAAGCTTTCTTT CASSYTVNTEAFF
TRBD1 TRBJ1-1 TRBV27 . TGTGCCAGCTACGACGGCCCCGACAGGGTGGCTTTCTTT CASYDGPDRVAFF
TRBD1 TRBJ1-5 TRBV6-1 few TGTGCCAGCAGTGGGGGTGGGACAGGGAGCAATCAGCCCCAGCATTTT CASSGGGTGSNQPQHF
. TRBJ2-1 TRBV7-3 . TGTGCCAGCAGCTTAACTGCGGGGCTGAGCTACAATGAGCAGTTCTTC CASSLTAGLSYNEQFF
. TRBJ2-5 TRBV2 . TGTGCCAGCAGCGTGGACGGTAGCCTGGGGCAGACCCAGTACTTC CASSVDGSLGQTQYF
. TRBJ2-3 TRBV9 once TGTGCCAGCAGCCCCAGACAGGCGCCTAGCACAGATACGCAGTATTTT CASSPRQAPSTDTQYF
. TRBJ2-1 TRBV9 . TGTGCCAGCAGCGTAGAGGAGCGCTACAATGAGCAGTTCTTC CASSVEERYNEQFF
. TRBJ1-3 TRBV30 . TGTGCCTGGAGTGCTATGCGAAGCGTTTTCTCTGGAAACACCATATATTTT CAWSAMRSVFSGNTIYF
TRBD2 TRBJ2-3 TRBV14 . TGTGCCAGCAGCCAAGATGATGCGGGAGCAGCGACAGATACGCAGTATTTT CASSQDDAGAATDTQYF
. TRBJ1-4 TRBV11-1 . TGTGCCAGCAGCCCTCGAGGAGGATTGCGGGAAAAACTGTTTTTT CASSPRGGLREKLFF
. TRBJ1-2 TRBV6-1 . TGTGCCAGCAGTGTTATGACAGACTCCCATGGCTACACCTTC CASSVMTDSHGYTF
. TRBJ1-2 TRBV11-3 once TGTGCCAGCAGCTTAGATCCTTCCAGGGGTGGCTACACCTTC CASSLDPSRGGYTF
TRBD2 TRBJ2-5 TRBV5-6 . TGTGCCAGCAGCCTGGGGACTAGCGGGAGGGCCGGGGAGACCCAGTACTTC CASSLGTSGRAGETQYF
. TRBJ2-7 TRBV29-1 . TGCAGCGTTGAAGACAGGGTTGGCTACGAGCAGTACTTC CSVEDRVGYEQYF
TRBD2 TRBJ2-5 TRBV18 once TGTGCCAGCTCAAGACTAGCGGGAGGCACGGAGACCCAGTACTTC CASSRLAGGTETQYF
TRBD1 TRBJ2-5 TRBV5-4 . TGTGCCAGCAGCGGGACAGTGGGATTACAAGAGACCCAGTACTTC CASSGTVGLQETQYF
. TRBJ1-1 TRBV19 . TGTGCCAGTAGTATAAGCGTTAACACTGAAGCTTTCTTT CASSISVNTEAFF
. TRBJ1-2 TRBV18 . TGTGCCAGCTCACCGGAGCGAGAGGAAGGCTACACCTTC CASSPEREEGYTF
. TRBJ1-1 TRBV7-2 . TGTGCCAGCAGCCCAGATGGGCAGGGAAGATCGACTTTCTTT CASSPDGQGRSTFF
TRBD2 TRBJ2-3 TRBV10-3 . TGTGCCATCTCTGCGGGAGGCACAGATACGCAGTATTTT CAISAGGTDTQYF
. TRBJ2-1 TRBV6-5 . TGTGCCAGCACCCCTCAGCGGAGCTCCTACAATGAGCAGTTCTTC CASTPQRSSYNEQFF
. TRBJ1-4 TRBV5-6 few TGTGCCAGCAGCTCAATACAGGGATCAACTAATGAAAAACTGTTTTTT CASSSIQGSTNEKLFF
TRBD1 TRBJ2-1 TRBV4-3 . TGCGCCAGCAGCCAAGATTTAGGGACAGGGTCAAATGAGCAGTTCTTC CASSQDLGTGSNEQFF
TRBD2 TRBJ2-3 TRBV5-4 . TGTGCCAGCAGCTTTATGACTAGAGCAGCGGGAGCCGATACGCAGTATTTT CASSFMTRAAGADTQYF
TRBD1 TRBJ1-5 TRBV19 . TGTGCCAGTGCCCAGGGGGCGGACGGCAATCAGCCCCAGCATTTT CASAQGADGNQPQHF
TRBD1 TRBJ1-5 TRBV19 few TGTGCCAGTACCTCCCAGGGGGAAACCCGCAATCAGCCCCAGCATTTT CASTSQGETRNQPQHF